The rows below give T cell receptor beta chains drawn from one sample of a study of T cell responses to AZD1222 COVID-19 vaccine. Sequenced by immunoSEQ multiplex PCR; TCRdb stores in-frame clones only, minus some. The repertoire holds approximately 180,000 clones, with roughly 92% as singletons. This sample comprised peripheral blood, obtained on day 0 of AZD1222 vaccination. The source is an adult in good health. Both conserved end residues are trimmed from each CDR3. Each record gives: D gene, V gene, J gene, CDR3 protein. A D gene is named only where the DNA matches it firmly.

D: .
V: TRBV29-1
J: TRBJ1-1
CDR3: SVNGFPSNTEAF

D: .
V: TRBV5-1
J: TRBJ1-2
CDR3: ASSVDMRNYGYT

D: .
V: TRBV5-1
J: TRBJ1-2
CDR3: ASSLSDSQGYT

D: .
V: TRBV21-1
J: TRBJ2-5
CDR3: ASSKARLAEGQETQY

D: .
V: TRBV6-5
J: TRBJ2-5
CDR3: ASSLGQPQETQY

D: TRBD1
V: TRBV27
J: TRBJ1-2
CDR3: ASSTRWDRVAYGYT

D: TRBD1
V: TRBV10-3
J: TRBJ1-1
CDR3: AISESDRLNTEAF

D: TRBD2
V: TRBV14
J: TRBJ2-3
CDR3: ASSQDYAGTSGRRKDTQY

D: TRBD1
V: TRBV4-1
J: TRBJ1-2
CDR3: ASSPAAGTGEGYT

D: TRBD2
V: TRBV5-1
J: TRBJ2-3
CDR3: ASSGKLGRLASTDTQY

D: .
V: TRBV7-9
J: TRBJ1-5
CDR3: ASSSPGANQPQH

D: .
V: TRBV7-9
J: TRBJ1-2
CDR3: ASSLEGAGNYGYT

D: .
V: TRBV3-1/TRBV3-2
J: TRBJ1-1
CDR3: ASSLQGLNTEAF

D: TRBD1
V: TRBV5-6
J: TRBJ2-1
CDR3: ASSWGQGSYNEQF

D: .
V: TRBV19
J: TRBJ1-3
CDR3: ASTPAGDNRNTIY

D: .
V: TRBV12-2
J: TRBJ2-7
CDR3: ASRPRTSGRGYEQY

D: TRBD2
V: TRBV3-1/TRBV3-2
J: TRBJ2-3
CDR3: ASSRGRGLAGSTDTQY

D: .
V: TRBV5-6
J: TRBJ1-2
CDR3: ASSLRQGYGYT

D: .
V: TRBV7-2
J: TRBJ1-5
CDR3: ASSLSGGQPQH

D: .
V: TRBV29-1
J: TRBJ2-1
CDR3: SVDSGANEQF

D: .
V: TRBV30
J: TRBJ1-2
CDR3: AWSVGGGGYT

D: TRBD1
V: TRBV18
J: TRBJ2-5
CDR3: ASSPQGAGETQY

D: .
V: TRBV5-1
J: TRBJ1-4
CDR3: ASSLDAGLNEKLF

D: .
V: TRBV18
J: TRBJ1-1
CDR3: ASSALPVGKTEAF

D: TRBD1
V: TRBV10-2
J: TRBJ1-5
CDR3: ASSKGGPQPQH

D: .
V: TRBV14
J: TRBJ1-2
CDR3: ASSPVANYGYT

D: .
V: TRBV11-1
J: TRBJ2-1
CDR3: ASSLALLRGSSYNEQF

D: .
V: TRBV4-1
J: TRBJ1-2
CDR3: ASSQEGGYT

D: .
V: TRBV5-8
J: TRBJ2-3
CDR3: ASSLGSQSPSTDTQY

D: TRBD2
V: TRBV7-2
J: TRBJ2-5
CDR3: ASSFGGAEETQY

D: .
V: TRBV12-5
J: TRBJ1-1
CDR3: ASGTFSEAF

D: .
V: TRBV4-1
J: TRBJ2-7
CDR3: ASSQAAGKAYEQY

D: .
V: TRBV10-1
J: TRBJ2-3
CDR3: ASSKGDTQY

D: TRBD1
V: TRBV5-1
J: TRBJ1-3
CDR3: ASSPGQSGNTIY

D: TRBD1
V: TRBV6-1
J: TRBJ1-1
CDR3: ASSERGGGGTEAF

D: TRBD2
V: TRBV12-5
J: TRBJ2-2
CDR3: ASGLGLGNLAGVGFGELF

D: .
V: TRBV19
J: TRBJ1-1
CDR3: ASSITGPMNTEAF

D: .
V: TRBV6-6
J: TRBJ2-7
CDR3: ASSAKVVGSYEQY

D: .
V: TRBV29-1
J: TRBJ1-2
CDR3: SVTQEINYGYT

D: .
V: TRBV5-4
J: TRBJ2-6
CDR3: ASSFPHSTGANVLT

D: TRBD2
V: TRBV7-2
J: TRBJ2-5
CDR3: ASSLALAGGGQETQY

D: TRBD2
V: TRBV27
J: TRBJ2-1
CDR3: ASSFGTSGNNEQF

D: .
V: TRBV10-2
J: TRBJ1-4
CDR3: ASSRTSEKLF

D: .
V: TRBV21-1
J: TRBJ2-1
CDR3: ASSKSGSSGASSYNEQF

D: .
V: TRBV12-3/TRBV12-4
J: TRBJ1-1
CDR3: ASTPGSTEAF

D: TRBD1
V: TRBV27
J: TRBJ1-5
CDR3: ASSKQGLSNQPQH

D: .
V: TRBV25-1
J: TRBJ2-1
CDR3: ASSEWGRDNEQF

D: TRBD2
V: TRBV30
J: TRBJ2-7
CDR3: AWSFWTSGIYEQY

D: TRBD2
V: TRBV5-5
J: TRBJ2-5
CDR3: ASSLVPGRARETQY

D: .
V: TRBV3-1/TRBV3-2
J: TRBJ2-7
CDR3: ASSQALLLASYEQY

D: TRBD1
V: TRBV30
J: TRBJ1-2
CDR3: AWSPQGNYGYT

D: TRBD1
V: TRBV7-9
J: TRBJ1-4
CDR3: ASSTGTGGEKLF

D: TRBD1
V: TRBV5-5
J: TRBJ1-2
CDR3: ASSLGDRRNYGYT

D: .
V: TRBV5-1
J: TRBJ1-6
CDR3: ASSQDSGNSPLH

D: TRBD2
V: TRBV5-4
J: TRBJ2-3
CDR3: ASSPQREGWTDTQY